This TCR beta chain was identified during a study of shared clonotypes between healthy human individuals. TCRdb's table, derived via immunoSEQ multiplex PCR, lists solely in-frame clones and lacks some. Of 2 million to 2.5 million clones listed, about nine tenths were seen once; the top ten hold 0.37%. Trimming pared 1 base from V and 6 bases from J, leaving 12 bases between. Germline CDR1 and CDR2: SQVTM and ANQGSEA. This CDR3 comprises 13 residues. Sequencing was carried out using naive CD4+ T cells from PBMCs. Subset specified: CD45RA+ positively selected. The receptor was isolated from a man between 18 and 29 years old in good health. Some clones in this sample may be carry-over from other donors' samples. V gene TRBV29-1 combines with J gene TRBJ1-2, with D unresolved. The CDR3 DNA reads as TGCAGCGTTGAAGGCGCGGCCTGGGATGGCTACACCTTC. This sequence encodes CSVEGAAWDGYTF.